Listed below are T cell receptor beta chains from one sample, sequenced in a study of cytomegalovirus exposure and HLA in healthy donors. TCRdb keeps only in-frame clones here, not all; method: immunoSEQ multiplex PCR. The sample holds some 150,000 clones, 81% seen once. The sequenced sample was PBMCs. These receptor sequences come from a woman in her fifties or sixties in good health and CMV-seronegative. Each CDR3 is given with its conserved first and last residue. The D gene is left open where the match is weak. Expanded clones are given a class, and other clones once, few, many or no size at all.

>-|TRBD1|TRBJ1-5|TRBV27
CASSSGGTGYQPQHF
TGTGCCAGCAGTTCAGGGGGGACAGGTTATCAGCCCCAGCATTTT
>-|TRBD1|TRBJ1-2|TRBV6-1
CASSVGQGAFPYGYTF
TGTGCCAGCAGTGTTGGGCAGGGGGCTTTCCCCTATGGCTACACCTTC
>-|-|TRBJ1-3|TRBV19
CASSPQVSRSGNTIYF
TGTGCCAGTAGTCCACAGGTTTCGAGGTCTGGAAACACCATATATTTT
>-|-|TRBJ1-5|TRBV2
CASSEGANQPQHF
TGTGCCAGCAGTGAGGGAGCCAATCAGCCCCAGCATTTT
>-|-|TRBJ2-1|TRBV18
CASSPHAGHPYNEQFF
TGTGCCAGCTCACCACACGCCGGACACCCATACAATGAGCAGTTCTTC
>-|TRBD2|TRBJ2-7|TRBV7-8
CASTTSTGLASYEQYF
TGTGCCAGCACTACTTCCACGGGACTAGCATCCTACGAGCAGTACTTC
>-|TRBD2|TRBJ2-1|TRBV10-3
CAIFDRTSGKGEQFF
TGTGCCATCTTTGACCGGACTAGCGGGAAAGGTGAGCAGTTCTTC
>-|-|TRBJ1-2|TRBV12-2
CASRSRDNYGYTF
TGTGCAAGTCGCTCCAGGGATAACTATGGCTACACCTTC
>-|TRBD2|TRBJ2-3|TRBV6-5
CASSVLAGGTDTQYF
TGTGCCAGCAGTGTGCTAGCGGGGGGCACAGATACGCAGTATTTT
>-|-|TRBJ2-1|TRBV5-1
CASSLQRSSYNEQFF
TGCGCCAGCAGCTTGCAACGGTCCTCCTACAATGAGCAGTTCTTC
>few|-|TRBJ1-6|TRBV5-6
CASSFRGYNSPLHF
TGTGCCAGCAGCTTTCGGGGCTATAATTCACCCCTCCACTTT
>-|-|TRBJ2-2|TRBV6-5
CASSYGQGDTGELFF
TGTGCCAGCAGTTACGGGCAGGGTGACACCGGGGAGCTGTTTTTT
>-|-|TRBJ1-4|TRBV5-6
CASSLGGGLLFF
TGTGCCAGCAGCTTGGGTGGAGGGCTACTGTTTTTT
>-|-|TRBJ2-3|TRBV7-9
CASSAAGADTQYF
TGTGCCAGCAGCGCCGCCGGGGCAGATACGCAGTATTTT
>-|TRBD1|TRBJ2-5|TRBV7-6
CASRQYRDSRETQYF
TGTGCCAGCAGACAATACCGGGACAGCCGAGAGACCCAGTACTTC
>-|TRBD1|TRBJ2-3|TRBV7-2
CASSLRQGSTDTQYF
TGTGCCAGCAGCTTAAGACAGGGGTCCACAGATACGCAGTATTTT
>-|TRBD2|TRBJ2-3|TRBV30
CAWRVAGTTTDTQYF
TGTGCCTGGAGAGTAGCGGGAACCACCACAGATACGCAGTATTTT
>-|TRBD1|TRBJ1-1|TRBV5-4
CASSLGLDRVAEAFF
TGTGCCAGCAGCTTGGGATTAGACAGGGTTGCTGAAGCTTTCTTT
>-|TRBD2|TRBJ2-1|TRBV5-1
CASRPLAGGGSYNEQFF
TGCGCCAGCAGGCCCCTAGCGGGAGGAGGCTCCTACAATGAGCAGTTCTTC
>-|-|TRBJ1-3|TRBV7-8
CASSLAQGYSGNTIYF
TGTGCCAGCAGCTTAGCCCAGGGCTACTCTGGAAACACCATATATTTT
>-|-|TRBJ2-2|TRBV27
CASSLSWGLTRTGELFF
TGTGCCAGCAGTTTGTCTTGGGGCCTAACCCGTACCGGGGAGCTGTTTTTT
>-|-|TRBJ1-6|TRBV30
CAWTTGSDSPLHF
TGTGCCTGGACCACAGGATCGGATTCACCCCTCCACTTT
>-|TRBD2|TRBJ2-7|TRBV4-1
CASSQDHRGGYEQYF
TGCGCCAGCAGCCAAGACCACCGGGGGGGCTACGAGCAGTACTTC
>once|TRBD2|TRBJ2-7|TRBV7-2
CASSLFPSGGDEQYF
TGTGCCAGCAGCTTATTCCCTAGCGGGGGCGACGAGCAGTACTTC
>-|-|TRBJ1-1|TRBV7-8
CASSLEPLHTEAFF
TGTGCCAGCAGCTTAGAGCCATTGCACACTGAAGCTTTCTTT
>-|-|TRBJ2-1|TRBV11-2
CASSLDWAGHEQFF
TGTGCCAGCAGCTTAGATTGGGCAGGTCATGAGCAGTTCTTC
>-|-|TRBJ1-2|TRBV2
CASGRAGNYGYTF
TGTGCCAGCGGGAGGGCAGGGAACTATGGCTACACCTTC
>-|-|TRBJ1-1|TRBV5-4
CASSLGQGWDTEAFF
TGTGCCAGCAGCTTGGGTCAGGGGTGGGACACTGAAGCTTTCTTT
>-|-|TRBJ1-4|TRBV27
CASSFSTGFNEKLFF
TGTGCCAGCAGTTTCTCCACAGGTTTTAATGAAAAACTGTTTTTT
>few|TRBD1|TRBJ1-2|TRBV19
CASRLRDRDYGYTF
TGTGCCAGTAGGCTCCGGGACAGGGACTATGGCTACACCTTC
>-|-|TRBJ1-4|TRBV7-9
CASSFRVPDEKLFF
TGTGCCAGCAGCTTCAGGGTACCTGATGAAAAACTGTTTTTT
>-|-|TRBJ2-3|TRBV7-9
CASSPRRVANLDTQYF
TGTGCCAGCAGCCCCAGGCGGGTAGCGAATTTAGATACGCAGTATTTT
>-|TRBD1|TRBJ2-1|TRBV19
CASSIRDRGSDEQFF
TGTGCCAGTAGTATTCGAGACAGGGGATCCGATGAGCAGTTCTTC
>-|TRBD1|TRBJ2-7|TRBV27
CASSDRDRSSYEQYF
TGTGCCAGCTCCGACCGGGACAGGAGCTCCTACGAGCAGTACTTC
>-|-|TRBJ1-2|TRBV28
CASNADYGYTF
TGTGCCAGCAACGCAGACTATGGCTACACCTTC
>-|-|TRBJ1-5|TRBV6-6
CASSYDTSQPQHF
TGTGCCAGCAGTTACGACACGAGCCAGCCCCAGCATTTT
>-|TRBD2|TRBJ2-2|TRBV29-1
CSAGGARHTGELFF
TGCAGCGCCGGGGGGGCTAGGCACACCGGGGAGCTGTTTTTT
>-|-|TRBJ1-1|TRBV27
CASSWATGGTEAFF
TGTGCCAGCAGTTGGGCCACAGGAGGGACTGAAGCTTTCTTT
>-|-|TRBJ2-1|TRBV27
CASSLMGTFYEQFF
TGTGCCAGCAGTTTAATGGGGACTTTCTATGAGCAGTTCTTC
>-|-|TRBJ1-3|TRBV19
CASRGGSSGNTIYF
TGTGCCAGTAGGGGCGGGAGCTCTGGAAACACCATATATTTT
>-|-|TRBJ1-1|TRBV30
CAWSVRSGNTEAFF
TGTGCCTGGAGTGTACGATCAGGGAACACTGAAGCTTTCTTT
>-|TRBD2|TRBJ2-7|TRBV4-2
CASSQELGSGSRAYEQYF
TGTGCCAGCAGCCAAGAACTAGGTAGCGGGAGTCGGGCCTACGAGCAGTACTTC
>few|TRBD1|TRBJ1-1|TRBV25-1
CASSDSGQDAADTEAFF
TGTGCCAGCAGTGACTCGGGACAGGACGCGGCTGACACTGAAGCTTTCTTT
>once|-|TRBJ1-2|TRBV4-3
CASSRGGASDYSGYTF
TGCGCCAGCAGCCGGGGGGGAGCATCCGATTATTCTGGCTACACCTTC
>-|TRBD2|TRBJ2-1|TRBV7-9
CASSFGLAGNEQFF
TGTGCCAGCAGCTTCGGACTAGCTGGTAATGAGCAGTTCTTC
>-|TRBD2|TRBJ2-1|TRBV6-6
CASEEGLARNEQFF
TGTGCCAGCGAGGAGGGACTAGCGCGGAATGAGCAGTTCTTC
>-|-|TRBJ1-1|TRBV4-3
CASSQGRLNTEAFF
TGCGCCAGCAGCCAAGGCCGGTTGAACACTGAAGCTTTCTTT
>-|TRBD1|TRBJ1-1|TRBV7-9
CGQGNTEAFF
TGCGGACAGGGGAACACTGAAGCTTTCTTT
>-|-|TRBJ1-5|TRBV6-5
CASSPDSPNQPQHF
TGTGCCAGCAGTCCGGACAGCCCCAATCAGCCCCAGCATTTT